Shown below are 31 T cell receptor beta chains from a single sample sequenced in a study of blood T cell repertoires in COVID-19. The data were produced by immunoSEQ multiplex PCR, yet TCRdb's version contains in-frame clones alone and is incomplete. The sample lists under 150,000 clones; approximately 82% were seen once. Sequences were obtained from peripheral blood. These receptors were collected from a man aged 25-45 years with acute or convalescent COVID-19.

This clone was recorded a few times. This chain joins TRBV28 and TRBJ2-7, with 8 bases fitting TRBD1. In germline, CDR1 is MDHEN, CDR2 SYDVKM. The V gene end was trimmed by 5 bases and the J gene end by 7 bases; junction bases not matched to a gene: 13. The CDR3 runs to 15 residues. The CDR3 DNA reads TGTGCCAGCAGTCCGACAGGGGAAGGGACGGGAGAGCAGTACGTC. The encoded protein is CASSPTGEGTGEQYV.

This rearrangement joins TRBV5-6 to TRBJ1-4; 7 bases map to TRBD1. The V segment lost 4 bases and the J segment 7 bases; nucleotides outside the gene matches: 16. Germline assignment: CDR1 SGHDT and CDR2 YYEEEE. CDR3 size: 17 residues. CDR3: CASSERGTEVSAEKLFF. As DNA, the CDR3 is TGTGCCAGCAGCGAAAGAGGGACAGAGGTCTCTGCTGAAAAACTGTTTTTT.

The chain links TRBV19 to TRBJ1-3, with D perhaps TRBD1 (6 bases). Trimming cost V 6 bases and J 2 bases, with 17 bases left between them. Germline CDR1 reads LNHDA; CDR2 reads SQIVND (reference sequence). CDR3 length: 16 amino acids. Here the CDR3 DNA reads TGTGCCAGTAGAGAGGTCTTCAGGGGAGCTGGAAACACCATATATTTT. It translates to CASREVFRGAGNTIYF.

The gene calls are TRBV6-1 and TRBJ1-3; no definite D call. This CDR3 is built from 17 residues. V lost 0 bases, J lost 0 bases, and 12 bases lay in between. CDR1 and CDR2 (germline): MNHNS, SASEGT. CDR3 DNA sequence: TGTGCCAGCAGTGAAGCGCACGGCGGCTCCTCTGGAAACACCATATATTTT. It translates to CASSEAHGGSSGNTIYF.

The genes are TRBV2 and TRBJ2-3, with D possibly being TRBD2 (6 bases). The length of the CDR3 is 16 residues. V dropped 10 bases and J dropped 4 bases, with 24 bases sitting between them. Germline CDR1 reads SNHLY; CDR2 reads FYNNEI. The CDR3 is CAITSPSDWGADTQYF. The CDR3 DNA reads as TGTGCCATCACCTCACCTAGCGATTGGGGGGCAGATACGCAGTATTTT.

The J gene is TRBJ2-1, the V gene TRBV5-1; TRBD2 aligns across 11 bases. The CDR3 contains 17 residues. V dropped 2 bases and J dropped 8; count of bases not matched to a gene: 12. The germline CDR1 and CDR2 sequences are SGHRS and YFSETQ. The CDR3 coding sequence is TGCGCCAGCAGCTTAGGAGGGCTAGCGGGAGGAGACTATGAGCAGTTCTTC. Translated, it gives CASSLGGLAGGDYEQFF.

The V call is TRBV10-3, the J call TRBJ2-3, with 13 nucleotides matching TRBD2. Germline CDR1 is ENHRY and CDR2 is SYGVKD. V trimming: 6 bases; J trimming: 2 bases; junction bases outside the gene matches: 11. The CDR3 has 18 residues. Here the CDR3 DNA reads TGTGCCATCAGGGTAAACCTACTAGCGGGGGGGTCCACAGATACGCAGTATTTT. Its protein product is CAIRVNLLAGGSTDTQYF.

The chain employs TRBV19 and TRBJ1-2, with 7 bases matching TRBD1. This CDR3 has 13 residues. V shed 3 bases and J 3 bases; nucleotides not matched to a gene: 1. Germline V gene data show CDR1 as LNHDA and CDR2 as SQIVND (reference sequence). The DNA of the CDR3 is TGTGCCAGTAGTATGCAGGGGGACTATGGCTACACCTTC. It translates to CASSMQGDYGYTF.

The chain combines TRBV19 with TRBJ2-1, with D possibly matching TRBD2 (5 bases). This CDR3 region has 13 residues. V was shortened by 6 bases and J by 1 base, with 7 bases between the two germline ends. Germline CDR1 is LNHDA and CDR2 is SQIVND (reference sequence). This CDR3 is CASRDFSYNEQFF. Here the CDR3 DNA reads TGTGCCAGTAGGGACTTTTCCTACAATGAGCAGTTCTTC.

The chain joins TRBV7-3 to TRBJ2-3; TRBD2 agrees at 14 bases. Per the germline V gene, CDR1 is SGHTA and CDR2 is FQGTGA. V lost 5 bases and J lost 6; bases outside the gene matches: 10. This CDR3 comprises 17 residues. CDR3 nucleotides: TGTGCCAGCAGCCCATATGGGACTAGCGGGAGCGGGGATACGCAGTATTTT. Encoded protein: CASSPYGTSGSGDTQYF.

Points on this clone: Its ends do not fully match the called genes, so a read error is possible. The chain is built from TRBV7-9 and TRBJ1-2, with TRBD1 identical over 7 bases. The CDR3 loop spans 10 amino acids. In germline, CDR1 is SEHNR, CDR2 FQNEAQ (reference sequence). The CDR3 DNA reads TGTGCCAGCAGCTTAGAGGGGGCCGGATTC. Translated, it gives CASSLEGAGF.

The chain employs TRBV4-3 and TRBJ1-2; 8 bases fit TRBD1. V was pared by 6 bases and J by 5 bases, with 8 bases of the junction left unmatched. The germline V gene encodes CDR1 LGHNA and CDR2 YSLEER. This CDR3 contains 14 residues. As DNA, the CDR3 is TGCGCCAGCAGGCCGACAGGGGTTGGGTATGGCTACACCTTC. Its protein is CASRPTGVGYGYTF.

The chain recombines TRBV7-2 with TRBJ1-3; D is unresolved. The germline CDR1 and CDR2 sequences are SGHTA and FQGNSA. The V and J ends lost 2 bases and 2 bases respectively, with 7 bases between them. The CDR3 length is 14 residues. The CDR3 protein is CASSLSEAGNTIYF. Written as DNA, the CDR3 is TGTGCCAGCAGCTTAAGTGAGGCTGGAAACACCATATATTTT.

V gene TRBV2 combines with J gene TRBJ1-4, with TRBD1 matching over 10 bases. J was trimmed by 2 bases and V by 7 bases; bases with no gene match: 1. Germline V lookup: CDR1 SNHLY, CDR2 FYNNEI. The CDR3 is 14 amino acids. CDR3 sequence: CASKDRGTNEKLFF. DNA of the CDR3: TGTGCCAGCAAGGACAGGGGGACTAATGAAAAACTGTTTTTT.

V usage is TRBV27 and J usage is TRBJ1-2; perhaps TRBD1 as D (6 bases). Trimming pared 5 bases from V and 1 base from J, leaving 11 bases between. The CDR3 totals 14 residues. Germline assignment: CDR1 MNHEY and CDR2 SMNVEV (reference sequence). The CDR3 DNA is TGTGCCAGCAGTCCGACAGGAGGTAACTATGGCTACACCTTC. Translation: CASSPTGGNYGYTF.

V and J are TRBV9 and TRBJ1-1, with TRBD1 as a possible D gene (5 bases). Looked up from germline, CDR1 is SGDLS and CDR2 is YYNGEE. V lost 3 bases, J lost 5 bases, and 14 bases lay in between. This CDR3 region has 14 residues. The CDR3 protein is CASSARALGTEAFF. The CDR3 nucleotides are TGTGCCAGCAGCGCCAGGGCCCTGGGGACTGAAGCTTTCTTT.

The rearrangement uses TRBV7-9 and TRBJ1-2, with 8 bases matching TRBD1. Germline V gives CDR1 SEHNR, CDR2 FQNEAQ (reference sequence). The ends lost 4 bases at V and 4 bases at J; junction bases unmatched: 5. The CDR3 contains 14 residues. CDR3 sequence reads: CASSSGTGSYGYTF. The CDR3 DNA sequence: TGTGCCAGCAGCTCTGGGACAGGCAGCTATGGCTACACCTTC.

V is TRBV11-2 and J is TRBJ2-1, with 9 nucleotides matching TRBD2. The ends lost 5 bases at V and 3 bases at J; junction bases unmatched: 5. CDR3 length: 15 amino acids. Germline V gene sequence: CDR1 SGHAT, CDR2 FQNNGV. Here the CDR3 DNA reads TGTGCCAGCAGCCCCGGACTAGCGAACTACAATGAGCAGTTCTTC. Encoded protein: CASSPGLANYNEQFF.

This rearrangement joins TRBV18 to TRBJ1-2; D is uncertain. Trimming removed 3 bases at V and 1 base at J, with 6 bases between. CDR3 size: 13 residues. The germline gives CDR1 KGHSH, CDR2 LQKENI. The DNA for the CDR3 is TGTGCCAGCTCACCCCCACTTAACTATGGCTACACCTTC. It is translated as CASSPPLNYGYTF.

This clone came up a few times. V and J are TRBV25-1 and TRBJ2-7, with D tentatively TRBD1 (6 bases). Per the germline V gene, CDR1 is MGHDK and CDR2 is SYGVNS. The V gene lost 5 bases and the J gene lost 5 bases, with 13 bases spanning the gap. The CDR3 is 13 amino acids. CDR3: CASSQQGNDEQYF. CDR3 DNA: TGTGCCAGCAGTCAACAGGGTAACGACGAGCAGTACTTC.

V usage is TRBV6-2 or TRBV6-3 and J usage is TRBJ1-1; D might be TRBD1 (5 bases). CDR3 length: 16 amino acids. V lost 2 bases to trimming and J lost 5 bases, with 18 bases between them. Germline loops: CDR1 MNHEY, CDR2 SVGEGT. The CDR3 loop is CASSYGHFGLGTEAFF. The CDR3 DNA sequence: TGTGCCAGCAGTTACGGACATTTTGGGCTAGGGACTGAAGCTTTCTTT.

The chain carries TRBV19 and TRBJ1-4; D remains ambiguous. This CDR3 has 16 amino acids. From germline, CDR1 is LNHDA and CDR2 SQIVND (reference sequence). With 6 bases removed from V and 8 bases from J, the gap between germline ends came to 22 bases. The CDR3 coding sequence is TGTGCCAGTAGACAGTTTCGGGAACCCCCAACGGAAAAACTGTTTTTT. It codes for CASRQFREPPTEKLFF.

This clone has a handful of counts. The V and J genes are TRBV6-5 and TRBJ2-7; a weak D match, TRBD1 (5 bases). CDR1 is MNHEY, CDR2 SVGAGI, per germline. With 2 bases removed from V and 4 bases from J, the gap between germline ends came to 18 bases. This CDR3 is 16 amino acids long. The CDR3 reads CASSYVAGFRGYEQYF. CDR3 coding DNA: TGTGCCAGCAGTTACGTGGCAGGGTTCCGTGGGTACGAGCAGTACTTC.

This chain joins TRBV30 and TRBJ1-3, with D unresolved. The CDR3 sequence is 17 residues long. Germline CDR1 is GTSNPN and CDR2 is SVGIG (reference sequence). V dropped 2 bases and J dropped 9 bases, with 26 bases sitting between them. CDR3 bases: TGTGCCTGGAGTCTTACCAGCCTTGTAGAGGGTGGAGGCACCATATATTTT. Translation: CAWSLTSLVEGGGTIYF.

This clone was found once. V is TRBV2 and J is TRBJ2-7, with a weak D call TRBD2 (5 bases). V dropped 5 bases and J dropped 3 bases, with 20 bases sitting between them. From germline, CDR1 is SNHLY and CDR2 FYNNEI. The CDR3 sequence is 16 residues long. CDR3 coding DNA: TGTGCCAGCAGTTTTGATCGACCCTCTGAGGGCTACGAGCAGTACGTC. This sequence encodes CASSFDRPSEGYEQYV.

The V and J genes are TRBV7-9 and TRBJ1-1; D gene ambiguous. V was cut by 3 bases and J by 5 bases, with 10 bases left in between. There are 13 residues in the CDR3. The germline gives CDR1 SEHNR, CDR2 FQNEAQ (reference sequence). The chain's CDR3 is CASSFGGMTEAFF. CDR3 nucleotides: TGTGCCAGCAGCTTTGGAGGGATGACTGAAGCTTTCTTT.

This sequence joins TRBV6-4 and TRBJ2-1; 12 nucleotides line up with TRBD1. Germline CDR1 MRHNA, CDR2 SNTAGT. The CDR3 is made up of 16 amino acids. V shed 4 bases, J shed 9 bases, and the junction held 10 bases outside the gene matches. Here the CDR3 reads CASSVTGTGGIGEQFF. CDR3 nucleotides: TGTGCCAGCAGTGTAACCGGGACAGGGGGCATCGGTGAGCAGTTCTTC.

The V and J genes are TRBV11-2 and TRBJ2-1; D possibly corresponds to TRBD2 (5 bases). CDR1 is SGHAT, CDR2 FQNNGV, per germline. V was trimmed by 3 bases and J by 9 bases, leaving 12 bases between them. The CDR3 loop spans 13 amino acids. The CDR3 spells CASSLDFPIEQFF. DNA for the CDR3: TGTGCCAGCAGCTTGGACTTCCCTATTGAGCAGTTCTTC. Full variable domain (missing parts from reference TRBV11-2 and TRBJ2-1): EAGVAQSPRYKIIEKRQSVAFWCNPISGHATLYWYQQILGQGPKLLIQFQNNGVVDDSQLPKDRFSAERLKGVDSTLKIQPAKLEDSAVYLCASSLDFPIEQFFGPGTRLTVL.

The rearrangement uses TRBV29-1 and TRBJ1-4; D gene uncertain. The germline V gene has CDR1 SQVTM and CDR2 ANQGSEA. The CDR3 has 14 residues. V was shortened by 6 bases and J by 4 bases, with 15 bases between the two germline ends. The CDR3 spells CSVAEVGNNEKLFF. The DNA of the CDR3 is TGCAGCGTCGCGGAGGTGGGAAATAATGAAAAACTGTTTTTT.

This clone appeared a single time. The chain carries TRBV7-9 and TRBJ2-5; no firm D call. The CDR3 consists of 13 residues. Trimming took off 5 bases at V and 4 bases at J, with 11 bases between the two ends. Germline V gene sequence: CDR1 SEHNR, CDR2 FQNEAQ (reference sequence). As DNA, the CDR3 is TGTGCCAGCAGCAACCCATGGGCAGAGACCCAGTACTTC. Protein: CASSNPWAETQYF.

Written as DNA, the CDR3 is TGTGCCAGCAGCAAGGGGGACACCGCCCACAGGAGGACACCCTACGAGCAGTACGTC. Its protein product is CASSKGDTAHRRTPYEQYV. The chain joins TRBV21-1 to TRBJ2-7; the table names TRBD1, a call not compared with the DNA. TRBV21-1 is an annotated pseudogene. This CDR3 has 19 amino acids.